What follows is one TCR beta chain and its context. CTLA-4 blockade using ipilimumab, together with focal radiation, was received by patients with chemo-refractory metastatic non-small-cell lung cancer. The CDR3 has 17 amino acids. Measured with immunoSEQ multiplex PCR; TCRdb has only the in-frame clones, and not every one. The sample records tens of thousands of clones, over 70% being singletons. The data stem from a study of radiotherapy plus CTLA-4 blockade in lung cancer. On the study more broadly: Across the patients, objective responses occurred in 18%, and disease control in 31%.

The clonotype originates from a human donor with non-small cell lung cancer who had a partial response to radiotherapy plus ipilimumab. The rearrangement joins TRBV21-1 to TRBJ2-1; TRBD2 was called by the table and not checked on the DNA. TRBV21-1 is deemed a pseudogene. The source was peripheral blood, collected from a patient treated with radiotherapy plus ipilimumab. The CDR3 region has the DNA TGTGCCAGCAGCAAAGTCAGGGCTAGCGTCTCCTACAATGAGCAGTTCTTC. Translation: CASSKVRASVSYNEQFF.